The 18 T cell receptor beta chains given below trace back to one sample, sequenced in a study of early T cells in non-severe SARS-CoV-2 infection. MiXCR was run by TCRdb on the 5' RACE reads, yielding one entry per CDR3 protein. The repertoire holds about 48,000 distinct CDR3 sequences, with about 7.8% as singletons. Sequenced sample: whole blood. The receptors here all came from an adult who was a healthcare worker with PCR-confirmed SARS-CoV-2 infection or an uninfected control (not recorded which).

The sample holds many counts of this clonotype. The V and J genes are TRBV24-1 and TRBJ2-6; no clear D gene. Trimming cost V 5 bases and J 1 base, with 2 bases left between them. The CDR3 covers 13 residues. Germline CDR1 and CDR2: KGHDR and SFDVKD. The CDR3: CATSGSGANVLTF. DNA for the CDR3: TGTGCCACCAGTGGGTCTGGGGCCAACGTCCTGACTTTC.

This clonotype was counted ten times or more. The chain joins TRBV20-1 to TRBJ1-1; D is ambiguous. CDR1 DFQATT and CDR2 SNEGSKA come from the germline V gene (reference sequence). The CDR3 is 13 amino acids. V gave up 6 bases and J gave up 0 bases, with 11 bases separating them. The CDR3 bases are TGCAGTGCAAGACGGCATCTGAACACTGAAGCTTTCTTT. It encodes CSARRHLNTEAFF.

The sample holds many counts of this clonotype. This sequence joins TRBV2 and TRBJ1-1, with D uncertain. Trimming took off 4 bases at V and 4 bases at J, with 16 bases between the two ends. The length of the CDR3 is 15 residues. Germline V gene lookup returns CDR1 SNHLY and CDR2 FYNNEI. CDR3 sequence reads: CASSAPRNRPTEAFF. CDR3 nucleotide sequence: TGTGCCAGCAGTGCCCCTCGAAATCGGCCCACTGAAGCTTTCTTT.

This clonotype has at least ten counts. The rearrangement links TRBV28 to TRBJ2-7; D is possibly TRBD1 (6 bases). Germline-derived CDR1 and CDR2 are MDHEN and SYDVKM. The CDR3 spans 15 residues. Trimming shortened V by 9 bases and J by 0 bases, and 18 bases separated the two germline ends. The CDR3 spells CASCQGRLGSYEQYF. CDR3 in DNA: TGTGCCAGTTGTCAGGGGCGGTTAGGCTCCTACGAGCAGTACTTC.

This clonotype was detected many times. The genes are TRBV20-1 and TRBJ1-1; D is uncertain. In germline, CDR1 is DFQATT, CDR2 SNEGSKA (reference sequence). Deletions cut 3 bases from V and 6 bases from J, with 11 bases between. The CDR3 is 12 residues long. CDR3 sequence: CSASGGGSEAFF. CDR3 in DNA: TGCAGTGCTAGTGGCGGTGGCTCTGAAGCTTTCTTT.

The gene calls are TRBV3-1 and TRBJ1-6; D is uncertain. This CDR3 has 14 amino acids. The germline V gene has CDR1 LGHDT and CDR2 YNNKEL (reference sequence). The V gene lost 5 bases and the J gene lost 5 bases, with 10 bases spanning the gap. CDR3 amino acids: CASSGAGNNSPLHF. The CDR3 DNA reads as TGTGCCAGCAGCGGCGCGGGGAATAATTCACCCCTCCACTTT.

This clonotype occurred a few times. The rearrangement links TRBV27 to TRBJ2-5; possibly TRBD1 for D (5 bases). V dropped 0 bases and J dropped 5 bases, with 10 bases sitting between them. Germline CDR1 MNHEY, CDR2 SMNVEV (reference sequence). The CDR3 is 14 amino acids. Here the CDR3 reads CASSLSWAGETQYF. CDR3 nucleotide sequence: TGTGCCAGCAGTTTATCATGGGCAGGGGAGACCCAGTACTTC.

This clonotype was counted only a few times. V and J are TRBV10-2 and TRBJ1-6, with 9 bases aligning to TRBD1. The CDR3 totals 14 residues. V lost 9 bases, J lost 10 bases, and 10 bases stayed unmatched. Germline assignment: CDR1 WSHSY and CDR2 SAAADI. DNA for the CDR3: TGCGCCAGTAACAGACAGGGGGTGGCCTCACCCCTCCACTTT. It yields the protein CASNRQGVASPLHF.

This clonotype has at least ten counts. This sequence joins TRBV25-1 and TRBJ2-7; 13 bases agree with TRBD2. CDR1 is MGHDK, CDR2 SYGVNS, per germline. V was pared by 7 bases and J by 0 bases, with 3 bases of the junction left unmatched. This CDR3 has 15 amino acids. The CDR3 region has the DNA TGTGCCAGCATGAGGACTAGCGGGAGCTCCTACGAGCAGTACTTC. It is translated as CASMRTSGSSYEQYF.

This clonotype showed up many times. V usage is TRBV28 and J usage is TRBJ1-1; no firm D call. Germline V lookup: CDR1 MDHEN, CDR2 SYDVKM. V lost 7 bases, J lost 5 bases, and 17 bases lay in between. The CDR3 extends over 14 amino acids. CDR3 amino acids: CASKIKGDWTEAFF. The DNA of the CDR3 is TGTGCCAGCAAAATTAAGGGAGATTGGACTGAAGCTTTCTTT. The full variable domain, its missing parts supplied by reference TRBV28 and TRBJ1-1, is DVKVTQSSRYLVKRTGEKVFLECVQDMDHENMFWYRQDPGLGLRLIYFSYDVKMKEKGDIPEGYSVSREKKERFSLILESASTNQTSMYLCASKIKGDWTEAFFGQGTRLTVV.

Comments on this clonotype: A much larger clone sits a single nucleotide away, making a read error possible. This chain connects TRBV20-1 to TRBJ1-6; maybe TRBD1 (6 bases). Germline assignment: CDR1 DFQATT and CDR2 SNEGSKA (reference sequence). The CDR3 extends over 16 amino acids. CDR3 region: CTASLVRGQDNSPLHF. CDR3 DNA: TGCACTGCTAGCCTGGTACGGGGACAAGACAATTCACCCCTCCACTTT.

V and J are TRBV28 and TRBJ2-2; 8 positions agree with TRBD1. CDR1 is MDHEN and CDR2 is SYDVKM in the germline V gene. This CDR3 comprises 14 residues. V lost 8 bases to trimming and J lost 4 bases; unmatched junction nucleotides: 6. CDR3 in DNA: TGTGCCAGCGTACGAACAGGGGGCACCGGGGAGCTGTTTTTT. Protein: CASVRTGGTGELFF.

This clonotype was recorded at least ten times. The genes are TRBV10-3 and TRBJ2-1, with 7 positions matching TRBD2. V trimming: 2 bases; J trimming: 3 bases; junction bases outside the gene matches: 4. This CDR3 comprises 15 residues. CDR1 ENHRY and CDR2 SYGVKD come from the germline V gene. CDR3 loop: CAISEASGVYNEQFF. CDR3 sequence (DNA): TGTGCCATCAGTGAGGCTAGCGGAGTCTACAATGAGCAGTTCTTC.

This clonotype was counted ten times or more. This chain joins TRBV6-5 and TRBJ2-1, with TRBD2 as a possible D gene (6 bases). The V end was cut by 7 bases, the J end by 0 bases, with 19 bases between. From germline, CDR1 is MNHEY and CDR2 SVGAGI. CDR3 size: 17 residues. As DNA, the CDR3 is TGTGCCAGCACCCACCGTACTAGCTCGAGCTCCTACAATGAGCAGTTCTTC. This gives the protein CASTHRTSSSSYNEQFF.

This clonotype was counted a few times. The V gene is TRBV6-1, the J gene TRBJ2-7; 7 bases align to TRBD2. CDR1 MNHNS and CDR2 SASEGT come from the germline V gene. V shed 10 bases, J shed 2 bases, and the junction held 11 bases outside the gene matches. The CDR3 spans 14 residues. CDR3 bases: TGTGCCACCACCTCGGGGGGTACCCCCTACGAGCAGTACTTC. This codes for CATTSGGTPYEQYF.

This clonotype was observed a few times. J is TRBJ2-1 and V is TRBV12-3 or TRBV12-4, with 10 bases identical to TRBD1. Trimming at V came to 5 bases and at J to 14 bases, leaving 6 bases not matched to a gene. This CDR3 comprises 12 residues. For the CDR3, the DNA is TGTGCCAGCAGTCGACAGGGGGCGATTAAGTTCTTC. The encoded protein is CASSRQGAIKFF.

This clonotype was counted at least ten times. The chain links TRBV30 to TRBJ1-1; D is perhaps TRBD1 (6 bases). V was cut by 3 bases and J by 1 base, with 6 bases left in between. Germline V lookup: CDR1 GTSNPN, CDR2 SVGIG (reference sequence). The CDR3 loop spans 12 amino acids. The CDR3 nucleotides are TGTGCCTGGAGGGACAGGAACACTGAAGCTTTCTTT. It codes for CAWRDRNTEAFF.

This clonotype occurred many times. The gene calls are TRBV5-6 and TRBJ2-3; 10 nucleotides align to TRBD2. CDR3 length: 17 amino acids. Germline trimming cut 3 bases from V and 0 bases from J; bases unmatched to any gene: 7. Germline CDR1 and CDR2: SGHDT and YYEEEE. The CDR3 loop reads CASSYLAGAYSTDTQYF. In DNA, the CDR3 is TGTGCCAGCAGCTATCTAGCGGGGGCATACAGCACAGATACGCAGTATTTT. Complete variable domain (other parts from reference TRBV5-6 and TRBJ2-3): DAGVTQSPTHLIKTRGQQVTLRCSPKSGHDTVSWYQQALGQGPQFIFQYYEEEERQRGNFPDRFSGHQFPNYSSELNVNALLLGDSALYLCASSYLAGAYSTDTQYFGPGTRLTVL.